These 10 T cell receptor beta chains were sequenced from one sample in a study of CD4 T cells in relation to SARS-CoV-2 and coronaviruses. Data came from immunoSEQ multiplex PCR; TCRdb stores just in-frame clones and leaves some out. This table has some 23,000 clones, over 60% appearing once. These receptors' targets are unknown. Before the COVID-19 pandemic, during about 2011-2019, CD4+ T cells were taken from unexposed donors. Isolation of CD4+ T cells took place after about 9 days in culture. The material sequenced was CD4+ T cells from PBMCs, cultured in vitro. All receptors derive from a human donor in good health.

The table lists this clone with a count of one. The chain has TRBV27 and TRBJ2-7; the match to TRBD1 covers 8 bases. V shed 11 bases and J 6 bases; nucleotides not matched to a gene: 18. There are 15 residues in the CDR3. CDR1 is MNHEY, CDR2 SMNVEV, per germline (reference sequence). The CDR3 coding sequence is TGTGCCCCCCGGTTCGAAAAGACAGGGGTGAGCGAGCAGTACTTC. It codes for CAPRFEKTGVSEQYF.

The genes are TRBV6-2 or TRBV6-3 and TRBJ1-4, with D uncertain. Germline V lookup: CDR1 MNHEY, CDR2 SVGEGT. The CDR3 extends over 14 amino acids. V lost 0 bases and J 12 bases, leaving 14 bases between the germline ends. The CDR3 DNA is TGTGCCAGCAGTTACTCCGCGGGGTCGAGGGAACTGTTTTTT. It specifies CASSYSAGSRELFF.

The gene calls are TRBV2 and TRBJ1-2; D possibly corresponds to TRBD1 (5 bases). The CDR3 covers 17 residues. Between the trimmed V and J ends, which lost 2 bases and 3 bases, there was a span of 19 bases. Germline CDR1 and CDR2: SNHLY and FYNNEI. The CDR3 sequence: CASSETGTDRRDYGYTF. In nucleotides, the CDR3 is TGTGCCAGCAGTGAAACCGGGACCGACCGGCGTGACTATGGCTACACCTTC.

The chain carries TRBV7-9 and TRBJ1-1; the match to TRBD1 covers 8 bases. This CDR3 spans 14 amino acids. J lost 2 bases, V lost 4 bases, and 3 bases had no gene match. Germline assignment: CDR1 SEHNR and CDR2 FQNEAQ (reference sequence). CDR3 sequence (DNA): TGTGCCAGCAGCTGGGACAGGCTCAACACTGAAGCTTTCTTT. Protein sequence: CASSWDRLNTEAFF.

This chain joins TRBV20-1 and TRBJ2-5; perhaps TRBD2 as D (5 bases). Germline CDR1 DFQATT, CDR2 SNEGSKA (reference sequence). Trimming removed 3 bases from V and 1 base from J, with 12 bases in between. CDR3 length: 14 residues. The CDR3 DNA sequence: TGCAGTGCTAGTGGGAGTCAGTCCCAAGAGACCCAGTACTTC. Amino acid sequence: CSASGSQSQETQYF.

J is TRBJ2-3 and V is TRBV18, with TRBD2 matching 7 bases. The CDR3 consists of 16 residues. Germline-derived CDR1 and CDR2 are KGHSH and LQKENI. The ends lost 3 bases at V and 4 bases at J; junction bases unmatched: 10. CDR3 sequence (DNA): TGTGCCAGCTCACCTGGCGGGAGCAAGGTTGCAGATACGCAGTATTTT. This translates into CASSPGGSKVADTQYF.

This chain links TRBV19 with TRBJ2-3; the D gene is possibly TRBD2 (5 bases). The CDR3 loop spans 14 amino acids. Deletions cut 3 bases from V and 3 bases from J, with 10 bases between. Germline values: CDR1 LNHDA, CDR2 SQIVND (reference sequence). CDR3 loop: CASSIKLGTDTQYF. For the CDR3, the DNA is TGTGCCAGTAGTATCAAACTAGGGACAGATACGCAGTATTTT.

This sequence joins TRBV3-1 (or the pseudogene TRBV3-2) and TRBJ2-5; no clear D gene. CDR1 is LGHDT and CDR2 is YNNKEL in the germline V gene (reference sequence). V was shortened by 0 bases and J by 5 bases, with 13 bases between the two germline ends. The CDR3 spans 15 residues. CDR3 sequence (DNA): TGTGCCAGCAGCCAAGACTTGGCGGTCAGGGAGACCCAGTACTTC. Translation: CASSQDLAVRETQYF.

V usage is TRBV9 and J usage is TRBJ2-2; 8 nucleotides agree with TRBD2. The CDR3 has 14 residues. Germline V gene lookup returns CDR1 SGDLS and CDR2 YYNGEE. J lost 6 bases, V lost 0 bases, and 1 base had no gene match. Written as DNA, the CDR3 is TGTGCCAGCAGCGTAGCGGGGGGGCCCGGGGAGCTGTTTTTT. Amino acid sequence: CASSVAGGPGELFF.

This clone was observed a single time. This chain connects TRBV5-1 to TRBJ1-1; maybe TRBD1 (6 bases). CDR1 is SGHRS, CDR2 YFSETQ, per germline. The CDR3 runs 17 residues. Between the trimmed V and J ends, which lost 3 bases and 6 bases, there was a span of 24 bases. In DNA, the CDR3 is TGCGCCAGCAGCTCGCCCCGTTCTGTGTTGGGGGCGGCTGAAGCTTTCTTT. It specifies CASSSPRSVLGAAEAFF.